This T cell receptor beta chain comes out of a study of blood T cells in healthy people across ages. The study's findings and limits: Any changes in expanded clonotypes were possibly confounded, as donor CMV status remained unknown. PBMCs that were unsorted prevented a conclusive naive versus antigen-experienced comparison. The long-lived group displayed more naive CD4+ cells, plus higher diversity, than the aged donors did.

This CDR3 has 17 amino acids. Germline CDR1 is MNHEY and CDR2 is SMNVEV (reference sequence). V gave up 5 bases and J gave up 4 bases, with 22 bases separating them. There are a few counts of this clonotype. The antigen is undetermined. A second 7 to 11 cycle PCR used barcoded and J-beta primers. Each CDR3 protein is one row after TCRdb ran MiXCR on the 5' RACE reads. The table shows hundreds of thousands of distinct CDR3 sequences, with approximately 60% occurring only once. Specimen: blood. The chain recombines TRBV27 with TRBJ2-3; D might be TRBD1 or TRBD2, each matching 5 bases. The clonotype was recovered from a man aged 35-49 years in good health. This chain's CDR3 is CASSVPSRGLRSDTQYF. The CDR3 region has the DNA TGTGCCAGCAGTGTCCCCAGTCGGGGCCTTAGGTCAGATACGCAGTATTTT.